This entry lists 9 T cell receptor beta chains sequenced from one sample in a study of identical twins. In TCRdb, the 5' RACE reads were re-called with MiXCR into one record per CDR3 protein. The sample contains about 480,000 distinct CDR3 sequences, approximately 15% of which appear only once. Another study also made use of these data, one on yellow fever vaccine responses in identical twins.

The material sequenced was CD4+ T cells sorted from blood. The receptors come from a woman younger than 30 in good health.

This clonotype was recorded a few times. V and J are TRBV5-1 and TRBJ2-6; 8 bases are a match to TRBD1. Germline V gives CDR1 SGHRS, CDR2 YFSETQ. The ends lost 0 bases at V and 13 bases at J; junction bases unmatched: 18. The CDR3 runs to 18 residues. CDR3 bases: TGCGCCAGCAGCTTGGGCACCATGGACAGGGACCTTGCTAATGTCCTGACTTTC. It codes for CASSLGTMDRDLANVLTF.

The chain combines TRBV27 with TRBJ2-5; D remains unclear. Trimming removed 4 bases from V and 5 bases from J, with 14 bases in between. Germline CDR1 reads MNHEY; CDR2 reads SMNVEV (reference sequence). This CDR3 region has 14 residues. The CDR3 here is CASSYGFRAETQYF. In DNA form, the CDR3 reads TGTGCCAGCAGTTACGGATTTCGAGCGGAGACCCAGTACTTC.

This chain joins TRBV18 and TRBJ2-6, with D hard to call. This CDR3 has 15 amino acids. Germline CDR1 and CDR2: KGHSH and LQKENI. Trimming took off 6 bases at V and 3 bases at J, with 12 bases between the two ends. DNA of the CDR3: TGTGCCAGCTCCACGGGTGGTTATGGGGCCAACGTCCTGACTTTC. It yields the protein CASSTGGYGANVLTF.

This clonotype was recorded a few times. CDR3 loop: CASSLAGTVSSPLHF. The DNA of the CDR3 is TGCGCCAGCAGCTTGGCCGGGACAGTTAGCTCACCCCTCCACTTT. The V call is TRBV5-1, the J call TRBJ1-6; TRBD1 agrees at 7 bases. The length of the CDR3 is 15 residues. The V gene end was trimmed by 0 bases and the J gene end by 10 bases; junction bases not matched to a gene: 7. From germline, CDR1 is SGHRS and CDR2 YFSETQ.

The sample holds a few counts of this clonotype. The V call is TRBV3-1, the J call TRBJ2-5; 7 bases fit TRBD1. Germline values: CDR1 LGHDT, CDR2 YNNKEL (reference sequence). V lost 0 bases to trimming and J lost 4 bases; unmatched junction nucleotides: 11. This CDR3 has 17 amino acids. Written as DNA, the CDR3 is TGTGCCAGCAGCCAAGATCCGAAGGGGGCCTACTCAGAGACCCAGTACTTC. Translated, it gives CASSQDPKGAYSETQYF.

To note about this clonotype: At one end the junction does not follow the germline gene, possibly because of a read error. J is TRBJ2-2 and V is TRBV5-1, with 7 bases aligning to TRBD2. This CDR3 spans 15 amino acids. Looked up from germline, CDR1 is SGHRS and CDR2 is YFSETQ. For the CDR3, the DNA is TGCGCCGGCAGCTTGGTAGCGGGGAACACCGGGGAGCTGTTTTTT. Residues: CAGSLVAGNTGELFF.

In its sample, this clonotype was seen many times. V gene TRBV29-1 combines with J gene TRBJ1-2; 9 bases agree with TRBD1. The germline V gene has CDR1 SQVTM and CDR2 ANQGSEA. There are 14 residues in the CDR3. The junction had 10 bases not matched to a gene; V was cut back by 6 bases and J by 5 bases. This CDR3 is CSVDDTGGLYGYTF. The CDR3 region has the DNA TGCAGCGTGGATGATACAGGGGGCTTGTATGGCTACACCTTC. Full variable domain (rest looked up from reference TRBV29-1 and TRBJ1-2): SAVISQKPSRDICQRGTSLTIQCQVDSQVTMMFWYRQQPGQSLTLIATANQGSEATYESGFVIDKFPISRPNLTFSTLTVSNMSPEDSSIYLCSVDDTGGLYGYTFGSGTRLTVV.

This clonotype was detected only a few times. CDR3 sequence: CSASDSRGRHTGELFF. The CDR3 coding sequence is TGCAGTGCTAGTGATTCCAGGGGGCGCCACACCGGGGAGCTGTTTTTT. The chain recombines TRBV20-1 with TRBJ2-2; TRBD1 matches at 8 bases. CDR1 and CDR2 (germline): DFQATT, SNEGSKA (reference sequence). The CDR3 runs to 16 residues. V gave up 3 bases and J gave up 3 bases; unmatched junction bases: 9.

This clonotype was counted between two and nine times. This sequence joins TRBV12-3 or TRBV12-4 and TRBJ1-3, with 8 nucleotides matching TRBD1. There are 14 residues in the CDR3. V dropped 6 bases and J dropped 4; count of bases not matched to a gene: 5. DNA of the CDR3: TGTGCCAGCAGCATGGACAGGGCCGGAAACACCATATATTTT. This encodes CASSMDRAGNTIYF.